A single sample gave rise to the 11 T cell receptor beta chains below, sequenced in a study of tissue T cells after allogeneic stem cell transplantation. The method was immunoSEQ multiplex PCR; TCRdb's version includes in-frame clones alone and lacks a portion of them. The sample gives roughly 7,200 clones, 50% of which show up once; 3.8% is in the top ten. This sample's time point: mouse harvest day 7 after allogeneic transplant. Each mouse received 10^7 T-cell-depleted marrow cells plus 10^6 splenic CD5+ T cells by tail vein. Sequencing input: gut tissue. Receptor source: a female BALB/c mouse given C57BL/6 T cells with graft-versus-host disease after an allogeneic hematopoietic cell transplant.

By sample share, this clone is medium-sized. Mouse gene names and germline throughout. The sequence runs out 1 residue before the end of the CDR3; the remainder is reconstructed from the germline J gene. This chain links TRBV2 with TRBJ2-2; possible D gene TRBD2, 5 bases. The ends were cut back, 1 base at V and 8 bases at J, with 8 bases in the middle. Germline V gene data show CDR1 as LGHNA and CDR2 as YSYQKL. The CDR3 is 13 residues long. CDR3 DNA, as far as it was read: TGTGCCAGCAGCCAAGCTGGGCCGGGGCAGCTCTAC. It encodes CASSQAGPGQLY. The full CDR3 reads CASSQAGPGQLYF.

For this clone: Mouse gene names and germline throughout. The CDR3 is CASSQEGGGQNTLYF. CDR3 DNA, as far as it was read: TGTGCCAGCAGCCAAGAGGGGGGGGGTCAAAACACCTTGTAC. The chain carries TRBV5 and TRBJ2-4, with 7 bases aligning to TRBD2. The read ends 1 residue shy of where the CDR3 ends; the end is completed using the germline J gene. With 0 bases clipped from V and 1 base from J, the junction kept 1 base outside the gene matches. The CDR3 is made up of 15 amino acids. Germline assignment: CDR1 LGHNA and CDR2 YNLKQL (reference sequence).

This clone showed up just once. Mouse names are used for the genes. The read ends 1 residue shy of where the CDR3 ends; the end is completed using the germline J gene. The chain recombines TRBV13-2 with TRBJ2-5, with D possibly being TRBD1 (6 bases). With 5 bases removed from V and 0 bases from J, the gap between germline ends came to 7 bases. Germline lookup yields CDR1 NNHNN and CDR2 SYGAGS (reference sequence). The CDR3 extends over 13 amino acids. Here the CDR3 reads CASGDRNQDTQYF. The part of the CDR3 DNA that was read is TGTGCCAGCGGGGACAGAAACCAAGACACCCAGTAC.

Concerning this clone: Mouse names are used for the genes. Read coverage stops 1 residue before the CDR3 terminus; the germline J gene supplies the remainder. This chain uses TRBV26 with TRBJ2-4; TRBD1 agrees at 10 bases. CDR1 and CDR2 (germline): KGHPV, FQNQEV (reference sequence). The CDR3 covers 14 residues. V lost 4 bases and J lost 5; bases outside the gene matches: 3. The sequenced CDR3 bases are TGTGCCAGCAGTCGGGACAGGGGAAGAAACACCTTGTAC. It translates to CASSRDRGRNTLY. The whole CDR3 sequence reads CASSRDRGRNTLYF.

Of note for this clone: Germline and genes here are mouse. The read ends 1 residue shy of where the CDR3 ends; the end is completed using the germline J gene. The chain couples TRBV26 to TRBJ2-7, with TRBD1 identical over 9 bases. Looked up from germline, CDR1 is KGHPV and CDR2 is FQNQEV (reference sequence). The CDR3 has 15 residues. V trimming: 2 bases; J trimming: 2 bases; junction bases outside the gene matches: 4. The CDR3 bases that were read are TGTGCCAGCAGTCTGGGGGGACAGGGAGCCTATGAACAGTAC. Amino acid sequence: CASSLGGQGAYEQY. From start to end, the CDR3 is CASSLGGQGAYEQYF.

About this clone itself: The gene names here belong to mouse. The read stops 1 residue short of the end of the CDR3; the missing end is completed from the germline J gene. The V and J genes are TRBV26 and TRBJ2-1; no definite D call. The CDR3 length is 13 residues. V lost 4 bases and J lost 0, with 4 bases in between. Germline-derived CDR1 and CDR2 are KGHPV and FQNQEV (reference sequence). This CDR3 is CASSQNNYAEQFF. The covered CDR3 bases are TGTGCCAGCAGTCAAAATAACTATGCTGAGCAGTTC.

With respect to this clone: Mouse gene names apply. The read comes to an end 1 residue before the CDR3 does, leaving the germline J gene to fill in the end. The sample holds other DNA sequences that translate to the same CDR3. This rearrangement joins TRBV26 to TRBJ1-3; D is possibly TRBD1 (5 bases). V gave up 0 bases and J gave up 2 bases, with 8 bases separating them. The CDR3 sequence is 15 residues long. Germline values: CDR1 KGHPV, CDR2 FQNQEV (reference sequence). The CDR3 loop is CASSLSRGAGNTLYF. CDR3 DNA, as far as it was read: TGTGCCAGCAGTCTGTCGAGAGGGGCTGGAAATACGCTCTAT.

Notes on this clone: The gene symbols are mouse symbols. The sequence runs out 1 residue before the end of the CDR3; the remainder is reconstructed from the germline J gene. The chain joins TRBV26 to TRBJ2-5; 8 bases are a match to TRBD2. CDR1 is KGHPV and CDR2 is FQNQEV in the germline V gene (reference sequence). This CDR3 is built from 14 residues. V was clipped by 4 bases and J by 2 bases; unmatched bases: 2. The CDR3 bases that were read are TGTGCCAGCAGTCAGACTGGGGTCCAAGACACCCAGTAC. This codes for CASSQTGVQDTQY. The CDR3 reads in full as CASSQTGVQDTQYF.

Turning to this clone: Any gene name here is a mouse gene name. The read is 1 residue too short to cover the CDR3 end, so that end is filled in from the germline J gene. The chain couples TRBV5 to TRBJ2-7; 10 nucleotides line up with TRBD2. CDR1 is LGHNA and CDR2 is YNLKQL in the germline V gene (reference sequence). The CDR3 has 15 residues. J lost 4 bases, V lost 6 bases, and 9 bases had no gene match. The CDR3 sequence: CASSQPGTGVYEQYF. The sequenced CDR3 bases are TGTGCCAGCAGTCAACCCGGGACTGGGGTTTATGAACAGTAC.

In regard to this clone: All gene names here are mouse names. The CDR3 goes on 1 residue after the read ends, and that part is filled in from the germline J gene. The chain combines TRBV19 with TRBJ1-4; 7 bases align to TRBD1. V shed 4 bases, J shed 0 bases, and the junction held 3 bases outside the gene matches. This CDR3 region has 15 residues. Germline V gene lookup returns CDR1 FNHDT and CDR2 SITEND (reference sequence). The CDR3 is CASSRDRISNERLFF. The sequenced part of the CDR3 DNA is TGTGCCAGCAGTCGGGACAGAATTTCCAACGAAAGATTATTT. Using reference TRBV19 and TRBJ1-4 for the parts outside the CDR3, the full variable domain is GGIITQTPKFLIGQEGQKLTLKCQQNFNHDTMYWYRQDSGKGLRLIYYSITENDLQKGDLSEGYDASREKKSSFSLTVTSAQKNEMAVFLCASSRDRISNERLFFGHGTKLSVL.

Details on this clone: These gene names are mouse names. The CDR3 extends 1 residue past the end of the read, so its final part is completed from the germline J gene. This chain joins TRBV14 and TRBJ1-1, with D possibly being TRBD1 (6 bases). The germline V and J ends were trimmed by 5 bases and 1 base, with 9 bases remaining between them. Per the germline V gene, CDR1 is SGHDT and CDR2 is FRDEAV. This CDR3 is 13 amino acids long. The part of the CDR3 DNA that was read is TGTGCCAGCAGCCGGACAGTAAACACAGAAGTCTTC. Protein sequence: CASSRTVNTEVF. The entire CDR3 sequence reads CASSRTVNTEVFF.